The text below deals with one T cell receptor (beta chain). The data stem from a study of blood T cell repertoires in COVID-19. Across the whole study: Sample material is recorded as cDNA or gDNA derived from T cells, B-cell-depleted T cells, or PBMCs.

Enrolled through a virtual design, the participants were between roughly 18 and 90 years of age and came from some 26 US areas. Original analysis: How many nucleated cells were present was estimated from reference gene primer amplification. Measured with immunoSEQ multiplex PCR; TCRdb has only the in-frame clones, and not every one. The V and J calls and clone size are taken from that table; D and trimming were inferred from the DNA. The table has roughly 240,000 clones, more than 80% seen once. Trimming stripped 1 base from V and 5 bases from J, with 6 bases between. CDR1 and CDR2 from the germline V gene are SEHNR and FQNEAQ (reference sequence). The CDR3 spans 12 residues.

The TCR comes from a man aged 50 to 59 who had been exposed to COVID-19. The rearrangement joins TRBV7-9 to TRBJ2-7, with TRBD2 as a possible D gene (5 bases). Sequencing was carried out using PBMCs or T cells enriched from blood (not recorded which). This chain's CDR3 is CASSLDGDEQYF. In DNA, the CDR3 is TGTGCCAGCAGCTTAGACGGGGACGAGCAGTACTTC.